These T cell receptor beta chains were read from a single sample in a study of T cell responses to AZD1222 COVID-19 vaccine. TCRdb's table, derived via immunoSEQ multiplex PCR, lists solely in-frame clones and lacks some. The table lists roughly 120,000 clones, approximately 85% of them singletons, with roughly 3.9% in the top ten. The starting material was peripheral blood, obtained on day 0 of MenACWY control vaccination. Every receptor here comes from an adult in good health. Each CDR3 is given with its conserved first and last residue. Fields, in order: clone size, V gene, CDR3 protein. Size tells how often a clone was seen (once, few, many) or the class of an expanded clone, and some rows leave it out.

>once|TRBV5-1
CASSFGTASNEKLFF
>-|TRBV4-2
CASSQKNQPGGQETQYF
>few|TRBV4-3
CASSQRLAGAYNEQFF
>-|TRBV19
CASSIDGKVAGELFF
>once|TRBV6-6
CASTSQSGANVLTF
>-|TRBV6-5
CASSWGLAETDTQYF
>-|TRBV7-9
CASSLVQGGGTEAFF
>-|TRBV19
CASSKTTQSYEQYF
>-|TRBV3-1/TRBV3-2
CASSQGPGQGEKLFF
>-|TRBV4-2
CASSQDTQTNYGYTF
>-|TRBV15
CATSRDPADTQYF
>-|TRBV5-1
CASSLGPGTGGYEQYF
>-|TRBV29-1
CSVPDNTEAFF
>-|TRBV7-8
CASSLGRTGGFPSGYTF
>once|TRBV10-3
CAISDREGAEQYF
>-|TRBV4-2
CASSLMGVYEQYF
>-|TRBV28
CASSPQGQGNYEQYF
>-|TRBV27
CASSRFRTDTQYF
>few|TRBV7-2
CASSAGAQVRTDTQYF
>-|TRBV2
CAGATAWDNYGYTF
>-|TRBV15
CATSSRDRDTWNEKLFF
>-|TRBV30
CAWSREARTGGRSPLHF
>-|TRBV6-4
CASSDGTGGSPLHF
>-|TRBV6-5
CASSSHGGQVYGYTF
>-|TRBV2
CASSGGGDRKETQYF
>-|TRBV28
CASSSSGTPQDTQYF
>-|TRBV14
CASSQGARWGVDHYNEQFF
>-|TRBV12-3/TRBV12-4
CASRRGGTDTQYF
>once|TRBV7-9
CASSLAGPDQPQHF
>-|TRBV19
CASSIAGGDTQYF
>-|TRBV19
CASNPGGLTTEAFF
>-|TRBV6-2/TRBV6-3
CASSPDRGRPEKLFF
>-|TRBV7-9
CASSYLADTYNEQFF
>-|TRBV18
CASSPRAGQNEKLFF
>-|TRBV2
CASSEEEGSYNEQFF
>-|TRBV9
CASSEGRSGYTF
>-|TRBV7-3
CASSKSGAGETQYF
>-|TRBV3-1/TRBV3-2
CASSQERGGGNNEQFF
>-|TRBV6-5
CASSKGTGSSYEQYF
>-|TRBV10-3
CAISDRVGTEGGRTEAFF
>-|TRBV19
CASSSGLGYEQYF
>-|TRBV18
CASSAGGTSLYEQYF
>few|TRBV7-6
CASSAAGSSYNEQFF
>-|TRBV5-8
CASSYGQLSNQPQHF
>-|TRBV4-2
CASSRDGQVGNTIYF
>-|TRBV10-2
CASSEQDRRRRGYTF
>-|TRBV6-5
CASTDPRSYEQYF
>-|TRBV25-1
CASSLPGGYVHF
>-|TRBV5-6
CASSFSGLNTEAFF
>-|TRBV4-3
CASSQDRLDWPLYGYTF
>-|TRBV4-2
CASSLSSSGGLSTGEQYF
>-|TRBV11-2
CASSLGPAANYGYTF
>-|TRBV28
CASSAGLVILSSYNEQFF
>-|TRBV2
CASSRGQGVGSNQPQHF
>-|TRBV19
CASSITVNTEAFF
>-|TRBV28
CASSFSPGQMSSYEQYF
>-|TRBV29-1
CSVGGLAGASTDTQYF
>-|TRBV11-2
CASSLVFSGSGSYEQYF